These 5 T cell receptor beta chains were all obtained from the same sample, sequenced in a study of T cell repertoires in cytomegalovirus infection. TCRdb ran MiXCR on the reads and lists one entry per CDR3 protein. The sample has under 450,000 distinct CDR3 sequences, about 35% seen once. These receptors' targets are unknown. Material: cultured PBMCs, obtained from culture after CMV antigen stimulation. All receptors come from a human donor in good health (CMV status not recorded). Some clones in this sample may be carry-over from other donors' samples.

V gene TRBV28 combines with J gene TRBJ2-5, with a possible D match to TRBD2 (7 bases). V was clipped by 5 bases and J by 4 bases, with 11 bases between them. CDR1 is MDHEN and CDR2 is SYDVKM in the germline V gene. The CDR3 runs to 13 residues. For the CDR3, the DNA is TGTGCCAGCAGTGGGGGGGCCGTAGAGACCCAGTACTTC. Residues: CASSGGAVETQYF.

This clonotype has only a few counts. As DNA, the CDR3 is TGTGCCAGCAGTTTAGGTGGGACATTTATTCCCTCTGGAAACACCATATATTTT. As protein: CASSLGGTFIPSGNTIYF. This chain links TRBV12-3 or TRBV12-4 with TRBJ1-3, with D possibly matching TRBD1 (6 bases). V lost 1 base and J lost 0, with 16 bases in between. The CDR3 contains 18 residues.

This clonotype has a single count. The rearrangement uses TRBV7-2 and TRBJ2-2; TRBD2 agrees at 8 bases. The CDR3 extends over 17 amino acids. V gave up 5 bases and J gave up 5 bases; unmatched junction bases: 13. CDR1 is SGHTA and CDR2 is FQGNSA in the germline V gene. CDR3 sequence: CASSRFRGGPGTGELFF. The CDR3 nucleotides are TGTGCCAGCAGCCGCTTCCGGGGGGGCCCGGGAACCGGGGAGCTGTTTTTT.

The V gene is TRBV6-1, the J gene TRBJ2-1; possibly TRBD1 or TRBD2 for D (5 bases each). With 1 base removed from V and 2 bases from J, the gap between germline ends came to 12 bases. CDR1 MNHNS and CDR2 SASEGT come from the germline V gene. This CDR3 spans 16 amino acids. The CDR3 DNA sequence: TGTGCCAGCAGTGAAGAAGCCCGAGGGGCCTACAATGAGCAGTTCTTC. Protein sequence: CASSEEARGAYNEQFF.

The chain carries TRBV27 and TRBJ2-5, with D perhaps TRBD1 (6 bases). Looked up from germline, CDR1 is MNHEY and CDR2 is SMNVEV (reference sequence). V lost 2 bases and J 2 bases, leaving 9 bases between the germline ends. The CDR3 totals 14 residues. The CDR3, as DNA: TGTGCCAGCAGTTTAATTGGACAGCAAGAGACCCAGTACTTC. It translates to CASSLIGQQETQYF.